This T cell receptor (beta chain) was obtained from a study of B cell selection in AIRE deficiency. Trimming stripped 3 bases from V and 5 bases from J, with 10 bases between. Germline V gene sequence: CDR1 SQVTM, CDR2 ANQGSEA. This CDR3 spans 12 amino acids. The sorted conventional CD4 T cells were gated as CD4+CD127+. Notes on the study in general: Shorter CDR3s marked shared Treg sequences, biased toward few non-templated insertions. Only 9.3% of approximately 3,700 shared Treg sequences were patient-specific; about 30% healthy-specific.

Original handling: Patients' conventional T cells yielded 1.1x10^5 or so distinct TCRbeta sequences; donors' about 1.3x10^5. The repertoire was sequenced with immunoSEQ multiplex PCR; TCRdb's copy has only in-frame clones and lacks some. V, J and clone size were drawn from that table, and D and trimming were deduced from the DNA. Of tens of thousands of clones listed, roughly 96% are singletons. Of note for this clone: The antigen is not known.

The rearrangement uses TRBV29-1 and TRBJ1-1, with D unclear. Sequenced sample: CD4+CD127+ conventional T cells sorted from PBMCs. This TCR was recovered from a human donor in good health. The CDR3 loop reads CSVDRAGTEAFF. The CDR3 DNA is TGCAGCGTTGATAGGGCGGGGACTGAAGCTTTCTTT.